This TCR beta chain derives from a study of shared clonotypes between healthy human individuals. Naive CD8 cells, CD45RO-negative and positively selected for CCR7, excluded terminally differentiated effector memory CD45RA+ cells. Donors were healthy HIV-negative adults without recent acute infections or vaccinations. In the case of this clone: One end of the junction is discordant with germline, which a read error may explain.

The CDR3 runs to 12 residues. The V gene's germline CDR1 is SGHVS and CDR2 FQNEAQ. Produced via immunoSEQ multiplex PCR; TCRdb's table is partial and in-frame only. The repertoire includes millions of clones, approximately 94% of them detected once, and over 1.5% sits in the top ten. The chain combines TRBV7-8 with TRBJ2-7; unclear D gene. This TCR derives from a young man in good health. Some clones in this sample may be carry-over from other donors' samples. Sequenced: naive CD8+ T cells from PBMCs. The CDR3 spells CASSFTSNEQYF. CDR3 sequence (DNA): TGTGCCAGCAGCTTTACCTCCAACGAGCAGTACTTC.